This T cell receptor beta chain was documented in a study of T-cell memory formation after mild COVID-19 (dated by TCRdb to 2020 to 2023). The study in broad terms: TCR sequence clusters from the two donors were found to be largely donor specific. Two young, previously healthy adult volunteers made up the cohort, one male and one female. Longitudinal TCRalpha and TCRbeta repertoire sequencing tracked T-cell clones expanding and contracting after mild COVID-19 in a couple of donors. Here is what the overall study found, with its caveats: Clones contracting from day 15 to 85 had balanced CD4/CD8 phenotypes, while a second wave expanding from day 15 to 37 was biased towards CD4+. Contracting CD4+ clones appeared mostly in the CM and EM memory subsets, whereas CD8+ clones were enriched in EMRA. Only two mild cases were covered by the study, and larger cohorts that include severe cases with pre-infection samples were considered necessary. Some responding clones were detected in pre-infection memory, which suggested that pre-existing cross-reactive memory T cells had joined the SARS-CoV-2 response. Whether the second-wave clones peaking on day 37 were SARS-CoV-2 specific was not confirmed.

As concerns this clonotype: Its target antigen remains unknown. No much larger clone is present one base from it, and per-base qualities are unavailable.

Ficoll-Paque density gradient centrifugation was the method used to isolate PBMCs. Based on the germline V gene, the CDR1 and CDR2 sequences are SNHLY and FYNNEI. The V end gives up 7 bases and the J end 1 base, leaving 6 bases in the junction not matched to a gene. From the cysteine up to the phenylalanine, the CDR3 has a length of 15 residues. Just CDR3 DNA is preserved here, 45 bases in frame from base 1. Instrument used: Illumina NovaSeq 6000. Using 5'RACE with constant-segment primers, TCRalpha and TCRbeta cDNA libraries were constructed, with sample barcodes and unique molecular identifiers added in the process. RNA was extracted from every sample with Trizol reagent. The libraries were amplified in two PCR steps, and the second step added a second sample barcode and Illumina TruSeq adapters. Sequencing of libraries was performed on an Illumina NovaSeq with 2 x 150 bp paired-end reads. On the authors' methods: Reads were demultiplexed and collapsed into UMI-guided consensus sequences with migec v1.2.7. Using mixcr v2.1.11, UMI consensuses were aligned to TRA and TRB V and J templates and then assembled into clonotypes. Clonotypes were classified as expanded or contracted when called significant by both edgeR and NoisET, with noise models trained on biological replicates. For edgeR calls, the thresholds were a false discovery rate-adjusted p below 0.01 and a log2 fold-change of 1. As an exploratory analysis of dynamics, max-normalized trajectories of the 1000 most abundant clonotypes were examined with PCA combined with hierarchical clustering. Each responding clone was given a CD4 or CD8 phenotype based on the CD4+ and CD8+ repertoires, which had been sequenced separately. TCRdb reworked the public reads: Q25 trimming with fastp, MiXCR clone assembly, productive beta chains retained. For every CDR3 protein sequence, its rows merge into one entry that carries the most common genes and DNA. The V and J calls follow TCRdb's processing rather than the paper's. The sample table holds under 300,000 distinct CDR3 sequences, of which over 15% were seen once. Clones ranked in the top ten supply under 30% of the sample.

This clonotype originated in a man aged 18 to 29 who had mild COVID-19 (a few samples of this study predate the infection). The sample titles of this study are shuffled in the database, so cell type and time point are left out; the donor was told from shared clones. Recombination linked TRBV2 to TRBJ2-5, with TRBD2 identical over 10 junction bases. Sequences were obtained from PBMCs or a T cell subset sorted from them (not recorded which). The CDR3 corresponds to CASTTQRGGQETQYF. Read as DNA, the sequence is TGTGCCAGCACGACCCAGCGGGGGGGCCAAGAGACCCAGTACTTC.